This entry lists 18 T cell receptor beta chains sequenced from one sample in a study of T cell responses to AZD1222 COVID-19 vaccine. Assay used: immunoSEQ multiplex PCR; TCRdb lists only in-frame clones, some missing. The sample shows some 84,000 clones, roughly 85% of them seen only once. Sequencing was performed on peripheral blood, taken 28 days after the second AZD1222 dose. The receptor set was obtained from an adult who received the AZD1222 COVID-19 vaccine.

This rearrangement joins TRBV29-1 to TRBJ1-1; no definite D call. Trimming cost V 7 bases and J 2 bases, with 8 bases left between them. This CDR3 has 11 amino acids. CDR1 and CDR2 (germline): SQVTM, ANQGSEA. The CDR3 here is CSASVNTEAFF. As DNA, the CDR3 is TGCAGCGCCTCGGTTAACACTGAAGCTTTCTTT.

The rearrangement links TRBV11-3 to TRBJ1-1, with a possible D match to TRBD1 (5 bases). The CDR3 contains 14 residues. Germline lookup yields CDR1 SGHNT and CDR2 YENEEA. The V gene lost 2 bases and the J gene lost 4 bases, with 11 bases spanning the gap. This CDR3 is CASSLHQGVTEAFF. DNA of the CDR3: TGTGCCAGCAGCTTACATCAGGGTGTCACTGAAGCTTTCTTT.

The chain recombines TRBV19 with TRBJ2-1; TRBD2 matches at 15 bases. Germline V gene lookup returns CDR1 LNHDA and CDR2 SQIVND (reference sequence). Trimming removed 6 bases from V and 8 bases from J; junction bases left unmatched: 5. The CDR3 consists of 15 residues. CDR3 nucleotides: TGTGCCAGTAGCCCCGGGACTAGCGGGAGGTATGAGCAGTTCTTC. Its translation: CASSPGTSGRYEQFF.

This chain uses TRBV6-6 with TRBJ1-1; perhaps TRBD1 as D (5 bases). Germline V gene data show CDR1 as MNHNY and CDR2 as SVGAGI (reference sequence). The CDR3 covers 14 residues. Trimming left V 5 bases short and J 1 base short, with 11 bases between. The CDR3 is CASSVSGGNTEAFF. CDR3 DNA: TGTGCCAGCAGTGTCTCGGGGGGGAACACTGAAGCTTTCTTT.

The chain is built from TRBV12-5 and TRBJ1-4, with TRBD1 as a possible D gene (5 bases). The germline CDR1 and CDR2 sequences are LGHNT and FRNRAP. The germline V and J ends were trimmed by 6 bases and 5 bases, with 16 bases remaining between them. CDR3 size: 15 residues. The CDR3 nucleotides read TGTGCTAGTGGGTTAGCGGGGGAGCTGAATGAAAAACTGTTTTTT. It codes for CASGLAGELNEKLFF.

This clone was counted only a few times. The genes are TRBV10-3 and TRBJ1-6, with TRBD1 matching over 10 bases. V dropped 4 bases and J dropped 5; count of bases not matched to a gene: 5. CDR3 length: 16 amino acids. Germline lookup yields CDR1 ENHRY and CDR2 SYGVKD. The CDR3 loop reads CAISGGTGVDNSPLHF. The CDR3 DNA follows: TGTGCCATCAGTGGGGGGACAGGGGTCGATAATTCACCCCTCCACTTT.

The V and J genes are TRBV7-2 and TRBJ1-2; 10 bases fit TRBD1. The CDR3 spans 15 residues. J gave up 4 bases and V 3 bases, and 5 bases lay outside the gene matches. Germline V gene data show CDR1 as SGHTA and CDR2 as FQGNSA. The CDR3 spells CASSLTGGSTYGYTF. The CDR3 nucleotides are TGTGCCAGCAGCTTGACAGGGGGCAGCACCTATGGCTACACCTTC.

The chain couples TRBV28 to TRBJ2-2, with a tentative D call TRBD2 (5 bases). V shed 2 bases and J shed 3 bases, with 10 bases lying between them. The CDR3 covers 15 residues. In germline, CDR1 is MDHEN, CDR2 SYDVKM. The CDR3 DNA is TGTGCCAGCAGTTTACCGGGATTTGACACCGGGGAGCTGTTTTTT. Amino acids: CASSLPGFDTGELFF.

The CDR3 DNA is TGTGCCAGCAGATCCGGACAGGGACTGACAGATACGCAGTATTTT. Its protein product is CASRSGQGLTDTQYF. V gene TRBV6-5 combines with J gene TRBJ2-3, with 8 nucleotides matching TRBD1. This CDR3 spans 15 amino acids. CDR1 and CDR2 (germline): MNHEY, SVGAGI. V shed 6 bases and J 3 bases; nucleotides not matched to a gene: 8.

The chain recombines TRBV7-2 with TRBJ2-1; D is undetermined. Trimming took off 8 bases at V and 7 bases at J, with 18 bases between the two ends. The CDR3 spans 14 residues. Germline V gene sequence: CDR1 SGHTA, CDR2 FQGNSA. The CDR3: CASLPAVGPNEQFF. The CDR3 DNA reads as TGTGCCAGCCTGCCCGCGGTTGGGCCGAATGAGCAGTTCTTC.

The chain couples TRBV19 to TRBJ1-5; D gene uncertain. The CDR3 consists of 14 residues. V was shortened by 6 bases and J by 2 bases, with 11 bases between the two germline ends. Looked up from germline, CDR1 is LNHDA and CDR2 is SQIVND (reference sequence). This CDR3 is CASSLQWRNQPQHF. DNA for the CDR3: TGTGCCAGTAGCCTACAGTGGCGCAATCAGCCCCAGCATTTT. Based on the CDR3 plus reference TRBV19 and TRBJ1-5, the full variable domain is DGGITQSPKYLFRKEGQNVTLSCEQNLNHDAMYWYRQDPGQGLRLIYYSQIVNDFQKGDIAEGYSVSREKKESFPLTVTSAQKNPTAFYLCASSLQWRNQPQHFGDGTRLSIL.

The chain joins TRBV18 to TRBJ2-3; no clear D. The CDR3 is 16 amino acids. Germline V lookup: CDR1 KGHSH, CDR2 LQKENI. Trimming stripped 4 bases from V and 1 base from J, with 15 bases between. In DNA, the CDR3 is TGTGCCAGCTCACTATCCATCGGTCGAGGCACAGATACGCAGTATTTT. Residues: CASSLSIGRGTDTQYF.

The rearrangement joins TRBV6-6 to TRBJ1-5; 7 nucleotides line up with TRBD1. V shed 11 bases and J 1 base; nucleotides not matched to a gene: 8. CDR1 and CDR2 from the germline V gene are MNHNY and SVGAGI (reference sequence). The CDR3 contains 14 residues. CDR3 protein: CAGRQGSSNQPQHF. The CDR3 nucleotides read TGTGCCGGACGACAGGGAAGCAGCAATCAGCCCCAGCATTTT.

This clone came up once. The chain couples TRBV7-9 to TRBJ1-1, with unresolved D. This CDR3 is built from 13 residues. Germline V gene lookup returns CDR1 SEHNR and CDR2 FQNEAQ (reference sequence). Trimming took 1 base from V and 6 from J, leaving 9 bases between them. This CDR3 is CASSLGGDPEAFF. For the CDR3, the DNA is TGTGCCAGCAGCTTAGGGGGAGACCCTGAAGCTTTCTTT.

This chain links TRBV5-4 with TRBJ2-7, with TRBD1 matching over 10 bases. Germline V lookup: CDR1 SGHNT, CDR2 YYREEE (reference sequence). The CDR3 has 13 residues. The ends lost 4 bases at V and 6 bases at J; junction bases unmatched: 4. CDR3 sequence reads: CASSPGTGVEQYF. In DNA, the CDR3 is TGTGCCAGCAGCCCTGGGACAGGGGTCGAGCAGTACTTC.

The V call is TRBV5-1, the J call TRBJ1-2; D not resolved. This CDR3 is 15 amino acids long. CDR1 is SGHRS, CDR2 YFSETQ, per germline. V lost 6 bases, J lost 1 base, and 16 bases lay in between. CDR3 sequence: CASTPEGGVNYGYTF. The CDR3, as DNA: TGCGCCAGCACTCCCGAAGGAGGCGTTAACTATGGCTACACCTTC.

The V gene is TRBV5-1, the J gene TRBJ2-5; D possibly corresponds to TRBD1 (5 bases). Germline CDR1 SGHRS, CDR2 YFSETQ. The CDR3 is 13 residues long. Trimming pared 4 bases from V and 1 base from J, leaving 8 bases between. CDR3 sequence (DNA): TGCGCCAGCAGCCAGGACATCCAAGAGACCCAGTACTTC. Amino acids: CASSQDIQETQYF.

The chain employs TRBV19 and TRBJ2-5; D possibly matches TRBD1 or TRBD2 (5 bases each). The CDR3 consists of 14 residues. Trimming cost V 3 bases and J 6 bases, with 14 bases left between them. Germline CDR1 reads LNHDA; CDR2 reads SQIVND (reference sequence). CDR3 sequence (DNA): TGTGCCAGTAGTATGGGACCTGCTTCGAAGACCCAGTACTTC. Its translation: CASSMGPASKTQYF.